The source of this TCR beta chain is a study of cytomegalovirus exposure and HLA in healthy donors. Overall study results and limits: Later on, an analysis found that several of the most significant clusters appeared to be linked to common viral pathogens, which included parvovirus B19. As a later analysis showed, a missense DCLRE1C variant was linked to trimming of TCR beta V- and J-genes.

Comments on this clone: Its antigen is undetermined.

PCR primers comprised 60 Vbeta and 13 Jbeta primers. Assay: immunoSEQ multiplex PCR; the TCRdb copy retains only in-frame clones and omits some. The sample gives about 120,000 clones, roughly 80% of which show up once; approximately 2.4% is in the top ten. The CDR3 is made up of 16 amino acids. With 0 bases removed from V and 0 bases from J, the gap between germline ends came to 8 bases. Germline values: CDR1 MGHRA, CDR2 YSYEKL. The specimen was PBMCs. This rearrangement joins TRBV4-1 to TRBJ2-2; D is perhaps TRBD2 (5 bases). The receptor comes from a female donor in good health and CMV-seronegative. CDR3 amino acids: CASSQEVGANTGELFF. The CDR3, as DNA: TGCGCCAGCAGCCAAGAAGTGGGAGCGAACACCGGGGAGCTGTTTTTT.